This T cell receptor beta chain derives from a study of blood T cell repertoires in COVID-19. Study-wide context: T cells, B-cell-depleted T cells, or PBMCs supplied cDNA or gDNA.

The germline CDR1 and CDR2 sequences are SGHRS and YFSETQ. The CDR3 is made up of 16 amino acids. Unmatched junction bases numbered 2, after V lost 1 base and J lost 3 bases. Method: immunoSEQ multiplex PCR; TCRdb's copy keeps in-frame clones and lacks some. In the table there are 200,000 to 300,000 clones, around 90% of which are singletons. V is TRBV5-1 and J is TRBJ1-6, with TRBD1 matching over 9 bases. The origin of this receptor is a man aged 55-75 years who had recovered from COVID-19. Input material: peripheral blood. CDR3 region: CASSLKGQGYNSPLHF. CDR3 nucleotides: TGCGCCAGCAGCTTGAAGGGACAGGGCTATAATTCACCCCTCCACTTT.